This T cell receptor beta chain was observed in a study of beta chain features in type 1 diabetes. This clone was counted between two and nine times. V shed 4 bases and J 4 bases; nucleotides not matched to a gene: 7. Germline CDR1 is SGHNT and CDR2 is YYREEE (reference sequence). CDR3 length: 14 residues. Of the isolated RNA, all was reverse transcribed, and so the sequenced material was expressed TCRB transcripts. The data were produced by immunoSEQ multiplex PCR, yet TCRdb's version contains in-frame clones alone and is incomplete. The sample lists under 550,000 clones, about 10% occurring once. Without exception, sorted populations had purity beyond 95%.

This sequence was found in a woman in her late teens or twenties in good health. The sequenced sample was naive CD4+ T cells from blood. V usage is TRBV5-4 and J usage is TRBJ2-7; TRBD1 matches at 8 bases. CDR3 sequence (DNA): TGTGCCAGCAGCCGTCGGGACAGGCCGTACGAGCAGTACTTC. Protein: CASSRRDRPYEQYF.